A single sample gave rise to the 11 T cell receptor beta chains below, sequenced in a study of beta chain features in type 1 diabetes. Study-wide results and caveats: Researchers report that Type 1 diabetes patients had moderately but significantly shorter TCRB CDR3s across all four CD4+ subsets.

The entirety of the isolated RNA underwent reverse transcription, so expressed TCRB transcripts were sequenced. Measured with immunoSEQ multiplex PCR; TCRdb has only the in-frame clones, and not every one. In the table there are 350,000 to 400,000 clones, around 12% of which are singletons. No antigens are known for them. Sequenced sample: naive CD4+ T cells from blood. The receptors were sampled from a young woman with type 1 diabetes.

The chain links TRBV18 to TRBJ1-1, with D perhaps TRBD1 (6 bases). Germline CDR1 is KGHSH and CDR2 is LQKENI. The germline V and J ends were trimmed by 3 bases and 1 base, with 12 bases remaining between them. This CDR3 has 15 residues. The CDR3 DNA follows: TGTGCCAGCTCACCCCCCGGGACACAGAACACTGAAGCTTTCTTT. Amino acids: CASSPPGTQNTEAFF.

This chain links TRBV5-4 with TRBJ2-5; D remains ambiguous. Trimming took off 5 bases at V and 5 bases at J, with 13 bases between the two ends. The germline V gene encodes CDR1 SGHNT and CDR2 YYREEE (reference sequence). This CDR3 contains 13 residues. CDR3 sequence reads: CASSSFGPETQYF. CDR3 sequence (DNA): TGTGCCAGCAGTTCCTTCGGTCCGGAGACCCAGTACTTC.

This clone turned up a few times. The J gene is TRBJ2-5, the V gene TRBV5-4; 8 nucleotides match TRBD2. With 5 bases clipped from V and 5 bases from J, the junction kept 5 bases outside the gene matches. This CDR3 has 13 residues. Germline CDR1 is SGHNT and CDR2 is YYREEE (reference sequence). As DNA, the CDR3 is TGTGCCAGCAGGGCCGGGACTAGTGAGACCCAGTACTTC. It yields the protein CASRAGTSETQYF.

This clone was detected only a few times. The chain links TRBV7-9 to TRBJ2-3, with 11 bases matching TRBD1. This CDR3 region has 15 residues. Germline values: CDR1 SEHNR, CDR2 FQNEAQ (reference sequence). V lost 5 bases, J lost 4 bases, and 5 bases stayed unmatched. CDR3 in amino acids: CASSTGQGAADTQYF. DNA for the CDR3: TGTGCCAGCAGCACCGGACAGGGGGCCGCAGATACGCAGTATTTT.

This clone was counted a few times. The rearrangement joins TRBV7-2 to TRBJ1-5; 10 bases fit TRBD1. V lost 5 bases to trimming and J lost 4 bases; unmatched junction nucleotides: 5. Germline V gene sequence: CDR1 SGHTA, CDR2 FQGNSA. The CDR3 loop spans 15 amino acids. The CDR3, as DNA: TGTGCCAGCAGCCACGGGACAGGGGAGAATCAGCCCCAGCATTTT. Amino acid sequence: CASSHGTGENQPQHF.

The sample holds a few counts of this clone. V is TRBV2 and J is TRBJ2-7, with D maybe TRBD2 (6 bases). Germline V gene sequence: CDR1 SNHLY, CDR2 FYNNEI. The CDR3 covers 14 residues. Trimming removed 3 bases from V and 2 bases from J, with 11 bases in between. This CDR3 is CASSDRRDPYEQYF. CDR3 bases: TGTGCCAGCAGTGATAGGCGGGACCCCTACGAGCAGTACTTC.

The rearrangement uses TRBV19 and TRBJ2-1, with TRBD2 identical over 12 bases. The CDR3 contains 16 residues. Germline assignment: CDR1 LNHDA and CDR2 SQIVND (reference sequence). Germline trimming cut 4 bases from V and 6 bases from J; bases unmatched to any gene: 7. The chain's CDR3 is CASSSFLAGGLNEQFF. CDR3 bases: TGTGCCAGTAGTAGTTTTCTAGCGGGGGGGCTCAATGAGCAGTTCTTC.

This clone was seen a handful of times. The rearrangement joins TRBV15 to TRBJ2-1; D is possibly TRBD2 (5 bases). Germline V gene data show CDR1 as LNHNV and CDR2 as YYDKDF (reference sequence). Deletions cut 2 bases from V and 5 bases from J, with 13 bases between. This CDR3 has 15 amino acids. CDR3 coding DNA: TGTGCCACCAGCAGAAATACGGGGAACGACAATGAGCAGTTCTTC. Translation gives CATSRNTGNDNEQFF.

This clone was observed a handful of times. This chain connects TRBV4-3 to TRBJ2-1; the D gene is possibly TRBD1 (5 bases). The CDR3 has 12 residues. Germline values: CDR1 LGHNA, CDR2 YSLEER. The V end was cut by 2 bases, the J end by 12 bases, with 11 bases between. Written as DNA, the CDR3 is TGCGCCAGCAGCCAAACAGGCGCGAGGCAGTTCTTC. Amino acids: CASSQTGARQFF.

This clone has more than one count but fewer than ten. V and J are TRBV27 and TRBJ1-5; D gene uncertain. The V gene lost 1 base and the J gene lost 1 base, with 11 bases spanning the gap. Germline CDR1 MNHEY, CDR2 SMNVEV (reference sequence). The CDR3 length is 16 residues. CDR3 sequence: CASSLWAAPSNQPQHF. The DNA for the CDR3 is TGTGCCAGCAGTTTATGGGCAGCCCCCAGCAATCAGCCCCAGCATTTT.

J is TRBJ2-3 and V is TRBV11-2; D remains unclear. The CDR3 totals 13 residues. Germline lookup yields CDR1 SGHAT and CDR2 FQNNGV. Trimming left V 7 bases short and J 2 bases short, with 10 bases between. The CDR3: CASTKLATDTQYF. The CDR3 DNA reads as TGTGCCAGCACCAAGCTCGCCACAGATACGCAGTATTTT.